This TCR beta chain stems from a study of cytomegalovirus exposure and HLA in healthy donors. The primer mix had 60 Vbeta and 13 Jbeta primers. Sequenced by immunoSEQ multiplex PCR; TCRdb stores in-frame clones only, minus some. Its table lists around 45,000 clones. Trimming stripped 0 bases from V and 0 bases from J, with 11 bases between. The CDR3 runs 16 residues. CDR1 is SGDLS, CDR2 YYNGEE, per germline. The specimen sequenced was PBMCs. The chain combines TRBV9 with TRBJ2-3; TRBD2 might be the D (5 bases). This sequence was found in a male donor in good health and CMV-seronegative. The CDR3 reads CASSVGEGISTDTQYF. As DNA, the CDR3 is TGTGCCAGCAGCGTAGGAGAGGGAATAAGCACAGATACGCAGTATTTT.